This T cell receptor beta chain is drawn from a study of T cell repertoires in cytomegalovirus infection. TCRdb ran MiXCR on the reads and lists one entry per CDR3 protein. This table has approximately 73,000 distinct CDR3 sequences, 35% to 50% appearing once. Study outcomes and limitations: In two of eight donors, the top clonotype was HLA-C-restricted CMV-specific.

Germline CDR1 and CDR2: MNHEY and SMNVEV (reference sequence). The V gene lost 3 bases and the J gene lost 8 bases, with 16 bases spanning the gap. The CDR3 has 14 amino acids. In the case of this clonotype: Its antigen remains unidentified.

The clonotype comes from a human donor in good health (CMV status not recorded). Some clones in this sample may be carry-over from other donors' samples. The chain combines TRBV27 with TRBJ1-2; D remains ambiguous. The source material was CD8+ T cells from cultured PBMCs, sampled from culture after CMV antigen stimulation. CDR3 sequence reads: CASSFSRAAGGYTF. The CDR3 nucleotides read TGTGCCAGCAGTTTCTCCCGGGCCGCCGGAGGCTACACCTTC.